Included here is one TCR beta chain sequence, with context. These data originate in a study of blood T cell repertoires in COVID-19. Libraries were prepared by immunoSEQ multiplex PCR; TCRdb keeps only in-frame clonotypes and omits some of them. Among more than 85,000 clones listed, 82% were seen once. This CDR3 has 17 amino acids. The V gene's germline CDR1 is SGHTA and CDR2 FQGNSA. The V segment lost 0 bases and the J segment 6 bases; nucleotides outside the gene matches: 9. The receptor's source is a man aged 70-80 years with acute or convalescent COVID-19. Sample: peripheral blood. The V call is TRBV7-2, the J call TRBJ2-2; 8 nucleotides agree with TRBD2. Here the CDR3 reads CASSLASRGGLSGELFF. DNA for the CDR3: TGTGCCAGCAGCTTAGCGTCACGGGGGGGCCTGTCCGGGGAGCTGTTTTTT.